This T cell receptor beta chain was retrieved from a study of blood T cell repertoires in COVID-19. Study context: COVID-19 samples, acute and convalescent, were from the United States, Italy and Spain. T cells, B-cell-depleted T cells, or PBMCs supplied cDNA or gDNA.

Study processing details: Researchers report that nucleated cell counts were estimated from reference gene primer amplification. Repertoires were generated with immunoSEQ multiplex PCR, while TCRdb's copy carries only in-frame clones and drops some. V, J and clone size were drawn from that table, and D and trimming were deduced from the DNA. The sample comprises some 120,000 clones, approximately 84% of which are singletons, and roughly 13% rests with the top ten. This clone appeared once. The CDR3 totals 15 residues. Trimming left V 2 bases short and J 1 base short, with 11 bases between. Looked up from germline, CDR1 is LGHDT and CDR2 is YNNKEL (reference sequence).

The receptor's source is a human donor in a cohort sampled during active COVID-19. V gene TRBV3-1 (or the pseudogene TRBV3-2) combines with J gene TRBJ2-5, with a tentative D call TRBD2 (6 bases). Sequenced input: peripheral blood. The CDR3 is CASSQKRDSQETQYF. The CDR3 nucleotides are TGTGCCAGCAGCCAAAAAAGGGACTCCCAAGAGACCCAGTACTTC.